These T cell receptor beta chains were read from a single sample in a study of CD8 T cells in Susac syndrome. One entry per CDR3 protein results from TCRdb running MiXCR on the immunoSEQ multiplex PCR reads. The sample has hundreds of thousands of distinct CDR3 sequences; about 85% are singletons. Sequences were obtained from CD8+ T cells from PBMCs. These receptors all stem from a human donor with multiple sclerosis. CDR3s include the opening cysteine and the closing phenylalanine or tryptophan. D genes are given only for firm matches. Rows may omit the clone size; those that give it use once, few, many or a size class.

V gene: TRBV12-3/TRBV12-4; J gene: TRBJ2-1; D gene: NA; clone size: NA; CDR3 DNA: TGTGCCAGCAGTTCGAACGGGTACAATGAGCAGTTCTTC; CDR3 protein: CASSSNGYNEQFF
V gene: TRBV7-3; J gene: TRBJ2-2; D gene: TRBD2; clone size: NA; CDR3 DNA: TGTGCCAGCAGCTTAAGGGCGGGAGGGCTGAACACCGGGGAGCTGTTTTTT; CDR3 protein: CASSLRAGGLNTGELFF
V gene: TRBV6-1; J gene: TRBJ2-7; D gene: NA; clone size: NA; CDR3 DNA: TGTGCCAGCAGCCTAATTAGACACCATCCTCCCTACGAGCAGTACTTC; CDR3 protein: CASSLIRHHPPYEQYF
V gene: TRBV6-5; J gene: TRBJ2-5; D gene: NA; clone size: once; CDR3 DNA: TGTGCCAGCAGTAGGGGGGTAAAAGAGACCCAGTACTTC; CDR3 protein: CASSRGVKETQYF
V gene: TRBV5-1; J gene: TRBJ2-2; D gene: NA; clone size: NA; CDR3 DNA: TGCGCCAGCAGCTTTGGGGGCCCCGTAAGCACCGGGGAGCTGTTTTTT; CDR3 protein: CASSFGGPVSTGELFF
V gene: TRBV7-6; J gene: TRBJ2-6; D gene: TRBD1; clone size: once; CDR3 DNA: TGTGCCAGCAGCAGGACAGGGTCTGGGGCCAACGTCCTGACTTTC; CDR3 protein: CASSRTGSGANVLTF
V gene: TRBV30; J gene: TRBJ2-7; D gene: NA; clone size: NA; CDR3 DNA: TGTGCCTGGAGCATGTCAGGGTCGGGCGAGCAGTACTTC; CDR3 protein: CAWSMSGSGEQYF
V gene: TRBV4-1; J gene: TRBJ2-7; D gene: NA; clone size: NA; CDR3 DNA: TGCGCCAGCAGCCAAGTTAGCGGGACAGCCTACGAGCAGTACTTC; CDR3 protein: CASSQVSGTAYEQYF
V gene: TRBV30; J gene: TRBJ1-2; D gene: NA; clone size: NA; CDR3 DNA: TGTGCCTGGAGTGTACGGCCGGTACTAAGAGATGGCTACACCTTC; CDR3 protein: CAWSVRPVLRDGYTF
V gene: TRBV20-1; J gene: TRBJ2-2; D gene: NA; clone size: NA; CDR3 DNA: TGCAGTGCTAGAGATGTAGGGCCAGCAAACACCGGGGAGCTGTTTTTT; CDR3 protein: CSARDVGPANTGELFF
V gene: TRBV28; J gene: TRBJ2-4; D gene: TRBD1; clone size: NA; CDR3 DNA: TGTGCCAGCAGTTTTCTGGGACAGGGATCGGACATTCAGTACTTC; CDR3 protein: CASSFLGQGSDIQYF
V gene: TRBV20-1; J gene: TRBJ2-7; D gene: TRBD2; clone size: NA; CDR3 DNA: TGCAGTGCTAGAGTCAGTTGGGGAGGGAGAGGGAGGGAGGATACAGGACGCTCCTACGAGCAGTACTTC; CDR3 protein: CSARVSWGGRGREDTGRSYEQYF
V gene: TRBV4-1; J gene: TRBJ2-1; D gene: NA; clone size: NA; CDR3 DNA: TGCGCCAGCAGCCAAGTCCTGGAAAATGAGCAGTTCTTC; CDR3 protein: CASSQVLENEQFF
V gene: TRBV27; J gene: TRBJ2-7; D gene: NA; clone size: NA; CDR3 DNA: TGTGCCAGCAGTTTATTGCCTGGGACTCCGTCGGGTGGGGAGCAGTACTTC; CDR3 protein: CASSLLPGTPSGGEQYF
V gene: TRBV19; J gene: TRBJ1-5; D gene: NA; clone size: NA; CDR3 DNA: TGTGCCAGTACTCTAGCGGAGGGGGGAGGTCAGCCCCAGCATTTT; CDR3 protein: CASTLAEGGGQPQHF
V gene: TRBV30; J gene: TRBJ1-5; D gene: TRBD1; clone size: NA; CDR3 DNA: TGTGCCTGGAGTCTAACAGGGGGCAAGGAGCCCCAGCATTTT; CDR3 protein: CAWSLTGGKEPQHF
V gene: TRBV20-1; J gene: TRBJ2-2; D gene: TRBD1; clone size: NA; CDR3 DNA: TGCAGTGCTTCCCAACAGGGGGGCACCGGGGAGCTGTTTTTT; CDR3 protein: CSASQQGGTGELFF